Shown below are 23 T cell receptor beta chains from a single sample sequenced in a study of identical twins. TCRdb itself ran the 5' RACE reads through MiXCR, one entry per CDR3 protein. The repertoire consists of about 260,000 distinct CDR3 sequences, with around 6.6% occurring once and the leading ten covering roughly 3.7%. This sample also appeared in a second study, on yellow fever vaccine responses in identical twins.

Sequencing was performed on memory (CD45RO+) T cells sorted from blood. All receptors come from a woman under 30 in good health.

Many counts were recorded for this clonotype. The rearrangement links TRBV3-1 to TRBJ2-7, with 10 nucleotides matching TRBD2. From germline, CDR1 is LGHDT and CDR2 YNNKEL (reference sequence). CDR3 size: 15 residues. V was pared by 3 bases and J by 6 bases, with 8 bases of the junction left unmatched. The CDR3 protein is CASSQTSGWISEQYF. DNA for the CDR3: TGTGCCAGCAGCCAGACTAGCGGGTGGATTTCCGAGCAGTACTTC.

This clonotype was detected a few times. The chain recombines TRBV28 with TRBJ1-3; tentative D call: TRBD1 (5 bases). Trimming took off 3 bases at V and 0 bases at J, with 9 bases between the two ends. Germline V gene sequence: CDR1 MDHEN, CDR2 SYDVKM. The CDR3 runs 15 residues. DNA for the CDR3: TGTGCCAGCAGTTTCGGGGGTCCCTCTGGAAACACCATATATTTT. It encodes CASSFGGPSGNTIYF. Based on the CDR3 plus reference TRBV28 and TRBJ1-3, the full variable domain is DVKVTQSSRYLVKRTGEKVFLECVQDMDHENMFWYRQDPGLGLRLIYFSYDVKMKEKGDIPEGYSVSREKKERFSLILESASTNQTSMYLCASSFGGPSGNTIYFGEGSWLTVV.

This clonotype appeared many times. This chain joins TRBV6-5 and TRBJ1-1; the D gene is possibly TRBD1 (5 bases). With 2 bases removed from V and 1 base from J, the gap between germline ends came to 8 bases. CDR1 and CDR2 (germline): MNHEY, SVGAGI. This CDR3 is 14 amino acids long. CDR3 sequence reads: CASSYRGTNTEAFF. As DNA, the CDR3 is TGTGCCAGCAGTTACAGGGGAACGAACACTGAAGCTTTCTTT.

In its sample, this clonotype was seen many times. The chain is built from TRBV24-1 and TRBJ2-5; weak D call: TRBD2 (5 bases). Germline assignment: CDR1 KGHDR and CDR2 SFDVKD. CDR3 length: 16 amino acids. V was pared by 6 bases and J by 4 bases, with 20 bases between. The CDR3: CATSSSGIGGRETQYF. Written as DNA, the CDR3 is TGTGCCACCAGTTCCTCCGGGATCGGTGGCAGAGAGACCCAGTACTTC.

The chain joins TRBV18 to TRBJ1-1; 7 bases fit TRBD1. V gave up 8 bases and J gave up 4 bases; unmatched junction bases: 10. This CDR3 region has 14 residues. CDR1 KGHSH and CDR2 LQKENI come from the germline V gene. CDR3 region: CASQTGRVVTEAFF. The CDR3 DNA reads TGTGCCAGCCAGACAGGGCGAGTCGTCACTGAAGCTTTCTTT.

The V call is TRBV7-9, the J call TRBJ2-1; no clear D. Germline CDR1 SEHNR, CDR2 FQNEAQ (reference sequence). Trimming cost V 5 bases and J 3 bases, with 11 bases left between them. This CDR3 contains 14 residues. The CDR3 nucleotides are TGTGCCAGCAGCGTCAAGGGAAACTACAATGAGCAGTTCTTC. Translation gives CASSVKGNYNEQFF. Combining the CDR3 with reference TRBV7-9 and TRBJ2-1 gives the whole variable domain DTGVSQNPRHKITKRGQNVTFRCDPISEHNRLYWYRQTLGQGPEFLTYFQNEAQLEKSRLLSDRFSAERPKGSFSTLEIQRTEQGDSAMYLCASSVKGNYNEQFFGPGTRLTVL.

This clonotype has a handful of counts. The chain couples TRBV24-1 to TRBJ2-1; 8 positions agree with TRBD1. This CDR3 is 15 amino acids long. Germline CDR1 is KGHDR and CDR2 is SFDVKD. The V gene end was trimmed by 4 bases and the J gene end by 7 bases; junction bases not matched to a gene: 8. CDR3 in DNA: TGTGCCACCAGTGAACAAGGACAGGGAGGAAATGAGCAGTTCTTC. Encoded protein: CATSEQGQGGNEQFF.

The rearrangement uses TRBV7-9 and TRBJ2-5; D possibly corresponds to TRBD1 (7 bases). Deletions cut 2 bases from V and 9 bases from J, with 25 bases between. Per germline, CDR1 SEHNR and CDR2 FQNEAQ (reference sequence). CDR3 length: 17 residues. The CDR3 region is CASSLSRGRTGGGAQYF. As DNA, the CDR3 is TGTGCCAGCAGCTTAAGCCGCGGTCGGACAGGAGGAGGGGCCCAGTACTTC.

The sample holds many counts of this clonotype. The V and J genes are TRBV3-1 and TRBJ2-3; 8 nucleotides agree with TRBD1. Trimming cost V 4 bases and J 4 bases; bases outside gene matches: 7. CDR3 length: 15 amino acids. Per the germline V gene, CDR1 is LGHDT and CDR2 is YNNKEL (reference sequence). CDR3 amino acids: CASSPTGTGSDTQYF. DNA of the CDR3: TGTGCCAGCAGCCCCACCGGGACAGGTTCAGATACGCAGTATTTT.

The chain combines TRBV11-2 with TRBJ2-1; D remains ambiguous. This CDR3 is built from 13 residues. Germline V gene lookup returns CDR1 SGHAT and CDR2 FQNNGV. The ends were cut back, 4 bases at V and 12 bases at J, with 16 bases in the middle. CDR3 protein: CASSSPSGLGQFF. The DNA for the CDR3 is TGTGCCAGCAGCTCCCCCAGTGGGCTAGGGCAGTTCTTC.

J is TRBJ2-5 and V is TRBV2, with 7 bases lining up with TRBD1. The germline gives CDR1 SNHLY, CDR2 FYNNEI. V lost 6 bases, J lost 1 base, and 5 bases stayed unmatched. This CDR3 contains 14 residues. This chain's CDR3 is CASSAGTAQETQYF. CDR3 nucleotide sequence: TGTGCCAGCAGCGCCGGGACAGCCCAAGAGACCCAGTACTTC.

This clonotype has just a few counts. V gene TRBV20-1 combines with J gene TRBJ2-5; 7 bases align to TRBD2. V was clipped by 3 bases and J by 1 base; unmatched bases: 2. This CDR3 spans 13 amino acids. The germline V gene encodes CDR1 DFQATT and CDR2 SNEGSKA (reference sequence). The chain's CDR3 is CSASSGGQETQYF. The CDR3 DNA sequence: TGCAGTGCTAGTTCGGGGGGCCAAGAGACCCAGTACTTC.

The CDR3 sequence is CASRPTGRTEAFF. The CDR3 region has the DNA TGTGCCAGCAGGCCCACAGGGAGGACTGAAGCTTTCTTT. V is TRBV12-3 or TRBV12-4 and J is TRBJ1-1; D perhaps matches TRBD1 (6 bases). Trimming shortened V by 6 bases and J by 5 bases, and 13 bases separated the two germline ends. The CDR3 is made up of 13 amino acids.

The rearrangement uses TRBV19 and TRBJ1-2; 7 nucleotides line up with TRBD1. V trimming: 6 bases; J trimming: 6 bases; junction bases outside the gene matches: 10. This CDR3 has 14 residues. Germline V gene lookup returns CDR1 LNHDA and CDR2 SQIVND (reference sequence). CDR3 sequence (DNA): TGTGCCAGTAGCCCCAGGGGGGGGGCGGATGGCTACACCTTC. It codes for CASSPRGGADGYTF.

In its sample, this clonotype was seen many times. The V and J genes are TRBV20-1 and TRBJ2-5; TRBD2 is a possible D gene (7 bases). CDR3 size: 14 residues. V was trimmed by 3 bases and J by 7 bases, leaving 18 bases between them. From germline, CDR1 is DFQATT and CDR2 SNEGSKA (reference sequence). The CDR3 DNA sequence: TGCAGTGCTAGTATACCGGGGGGCTCGCTGACCCAGTACTTC. Protein sequence: CSASIPGGSLTQYF.

The DNA of the CDR3 is TGTGCCAGCAGCTCGATCAGCGGACAGGGCTATGGCTACACCTTC. Encoded protein: CASSSISGQGYGYTF. The chain carries TRBV5-6 and TRBJ1-2; 8 nucleotides align to TRBD1. Germline V CDR1 and CDR2: SGHDT, YYEEEE. The V segment lost 3 bases and the J segment 4 bases; nucleotides outside the gene matches: 8. The CDR3 runs 15 residues.

A few counts support this clonotype. This chain connects TRBV6-1 to TRBJ1-1, with 8 positions matching TRBD1. From germline, CDR1 is MNHNS and CDR2 SASEGT. The length of the CDR3 is 14 residues. V shed 6 bases and J 9 bases; nucleotides not matched to a gene: 12. In DNA form, the CDR3 reads TGTGCCAGCAGAGACGGAGGGACAGGACAGCAAGCTTTCTTT. Its protein is CASRDGGTGQQAFF.

The chain recombines TRBV20-1 with TRBJ2-1; 8 bases map to TRBD2. Looked up from germline, CDR1 is DFQATT and CDR2 is SNEGSKA (reference sequence). CDR3 length equals 13 residues. Germline trimming cut 5 bases from V and 5 bases from J; bases unmatched to any gene: 5. Here the CDR3 reads CSAVTSAHNEQFF. CDR3 nucleotide sequence: TGCAGTGCTGTGACTAGCGCCCACAATGAGCAGTTCTTC.

The table lists this clonotype with a few counts. This rearrangement joins TRBV4-1 to TRBJ2-3; 10 bases line up with TRBD2. Trimming removed 4 bases from V and 6 bases from J; junction bases left unmatched: 10. Germline V gives CDR1 MGHRA, CDR2 YSYEKL. The CDR3 consists of 16 residues. CDR3 residues: CASSRPLAGDTDTQYF. CDR3 DNA sequence: TGCGCCAGCAGCCGCCCTCTAGCGGGAGATACCGATACGCAGTATTTT.

This sequence joins TRBV19 and TRBJ2-2; TRBD2 aligns across 13 bases. V was clipped by 3 bases and J by 2 bases; unmatched bases: 6. CDR1 is LNHDA and CDR2 is SQIVND in the germline V gene (reference sequence). The CDR3 is 18 residues long. CDR3 sequence reads: CASSMYGTSGTNTGELFF. In nucleotides, the CDR3 is TGTGCCAGTAGTATGTACGGGACTAGCGGGACCAACACCGGGGAGCTGTTTTTT.

This clonotype was seen repeatedly, ten times or more. V and J are TRBV14 and TRBJ2-1; the D gene is possibly TRBD2 (6 bases). Germline CDR1 is SGHDN and CDR2 is FVKESK. The length of the CDR3 is 19 residues. Trimming cost V 5 bases and J 5 bases, with 28 bases left between them. The CDR3 is CASSATEGWRGLINNEQFF. CDR3 DNA: TGTGCCAGCAGCGCTACTGAGGGGTGGAGGGGTCTTATCAACAATGAGCAGTTCTTC.

The V and J genes are TRBV11-3 and TRBJ2-7; perhaps TRBD2 as D (5 bases). The CDR3 has 14 amino acids. The V gene lost 5 bases and the J gene lost 4 bases, with 15 bases spanning the gap. Germline V CDR1 and CDR2: SGHNT, YENEEA. The CDR3 here is CASSPRRGGYEQYF. CDR3 bases: TGTGCCAGCAGCCCGCGACGGGGTGGGTACGAGCAGTACTTC.

There are a few counts of this clonotype. This chain uses TRBV7-9 with TRBJ2-1; D might be TRBD1 or TRBD2, each matching 5 bases. Trimming stripped 1 base from V and 5 bases from J, with 9 bases between. CDR1 is SEHNR, CDR2 FQNEAQ, per germline (reference sequence). The CDR3 covers 14 residues. CDR3 DNA: TGTGCCAGCAGCTTAGGGGTGGGGGACAATGAGCAGTTCTTC. This codes for CASSLGVGDNEQFF.